The sequence of this TCR beta chain was determined in a study of Graves' ophthalmopathy and Graves' hyperthyroidism. There are 15 residues in the CDR3. Trimming pared 4 bases from V and 1 base from J, leaving 16 bases between. CDR1 and CDR2 (germline): SQVTM, ANQGSEA. Worth noting for this clonotype: Antigen: not known.

Amplification of TCR beta CDR3 regions used RNA transcripts. Amplification began with first-round RT-PCR using HTBI primers, then second-round multiplex PCR was performed. A single record per CDR3 protein comes from TCRdb applying MiXCR to the multiplex PCR reads. The data show 500,000 to 700,000 distinct CDR3 sequences, 20% to 25% seen once. Study results and caveats: The model forecast ophthalmopathy progression, reaching under 71% sensitivity and roughly 72% specificity. Detection in blood was also observed for most expanded thyroid clonotypes above 0.001 frequency.

Absence of ophthalmopathy within 18 months of follow-up defined stable hyperthyroidism. Enrolled hyperthyroidism patients had a new diagnosis, a duration under 2 months, and an age of 18 to 65. The chain recombines TRBV29-1 with TRBJ1-1; the D gene is possibly TRBD1 (6 bases). The TCR comes from a woman aged 18-29 years with stable Graves' hyperthyroidism. Some clones in this sample may be carry-over from other donors' samples. The sequenced sample consisted of peripheral blood. CDR3 in amino acids: CSVGGGRQSNTEAFF. The CDR3 nucleotides are TGCAGCGTTGGAGGGGGGAGACAGTCGAACACTGAAGCTTTCTTT.